Presented here are 29 T cell receptor beta chains from one specimen sequenced in a study of T-cell memory formation after mild COVID-19. TCRdb ran MiXCR on the 5' RACE reads and lists one entry per CDR3 protein. The sample shows 350,000 to 500,000 distinct CDR3 sequences, more than 20% of them seen only once. Sequenced sample: PBMCs or a T cell subset sorted from them (not recorded which). The source is an adult woman who had mild COVID-19 (a few samples of this study predate the infection). Cell type and time point are not known.

This clonotype showed up just a few times. The chain has TRBV19 and TRBJ1-4; D is undetermined. CDR3 length: 14 amino acids. The V gene's germline CDR1 is LNHDA and CDR2 SQIVND (reference sequence). Trimming took 6 bases from V and 6 from J, leaving 14 bases between them. As DNA, the CDR3 is TGTGCCAGTAGCGACCAGGCGGTTTATGAAAAACTGTTTTTT. It yields the protein CASSDQAVYEKLFF.

The chain carries TRBV6-5 and TRBJ1-1; a weak D match, TRBD1 (6 bases). V shed 2 bases and J shed 10 bases, with 20 bases lying between them. This CDR3 has 15 amino acids. Germline lookup yields CDR1 MNHEY and CDR2 SVGAGI. The DNA of the CDR3 is TGTGCCAGCAGTTACGTAGTAGGGGGAAATGGATTAGCTTTCTTT. This sequence encodes CASSYVVGGNGLAFF.

This clonotype was observed a handful of times. This sequence joins TRBV7-6 and TRBJ2-1; 9 bases match TRBD2. Losses at the gene ends were 3 bases for V and 10 bases for J; bases not matched to a gene: 10. The CDR3 has 15 residues. Per germline, CDR1 SGHVS and CDR2 FNYEAQ. The CDR3 DNA follows: TGTGCCAGCAGCTTTGGCGGGGGGGCCCAAGAGGAGCAGTTCTTC. Encoded protein: CASSFGGGAQEEQFF.

This clonotype has just a few counts. This chain uses TRBV20-1 with TRBJ1-2; no clear D gene. V lost 3 bases, J lost 3 bases, and 5 bases lay in between. This CDR3 has 11 amino acids. Looked up from germline, CDR1 is DFQATT and CDR2 is SNEGSKA (reference sequence). The CDR3 DNA is TGCAGTGCTAGGGGCGACTATGGCTACACCTTC. It translates to CSARGDYGYTF.

This chain uses TRBV5-8 with TRBJ2-1, with D hard to call. Trimming pared 2 bases from V and 6 bases from J, leaving 15 bases between. CDR1 is SGHTS and CDR2 is YDEGEE in the germline V gene. The length of the CDR3 is 15 residues. This chain's CDR3 is CASSFRHLAGNEQFF. In DNA form, the CDR3 reads TGTGCCAGCAGCTTTCGGCATTTGGCTGGCAATGAGCAGTTCTTC.

The sample holds a few counts of this clonotype. V gene TRBV7-3 combines with J gene TRBJ2-7, with 8 bases identical to TRBD1. The CDR3 is 14 amino acids. Germline values: CDR1 SGHTA, CDR2 FQGTGA. V lost 2 bases to trimming and J lost 4 bases; unmatched junction nucleotides: 4. The CDR3 DNA is TGTGCCAGCAGCTTAGCAGGGGGCCAATACGAGCAGTACTTC. This gives the protein CASSLAGGQYEQYF.

The table lists this clonotype with a few counts. The chain links TRBV12-3 or TRBV12-4 to TRBJ1-4; D is ambiguous. This CDR3 contains 13 residues. V shed 6 bases and J shed 10 bases, with 15 bases lying between them. The CDR3 region is CASSHNSGVKLFF. In DNA form, the CDR3 reads TGTGCCAGCAGCCACAACAGCGGAGTAAAACTGTTTTTT.

V gene TRBV5-1 combines with J gene TRBJ1-2; 10 positions agree with TRBD1. CDR3 length equals 12 residues. Germline loops: CDR1 SGHRS, CDR2 YFSETQ. The V and J ends lost 4 bases and 7 bases, in that order; junction bases with no gene match: 1. This CDR3 is CASSRDRGGYTF. CDR3 coding DNA: TGCGCCAGCAGCCGGGACAGGGGTGGCTACACCTTC.

The chain couples TRBV6-2 or TRBV6-3 to TRBJ2-7, with D maybe TRBD2 (6 bases). Germline-derived CDR1 and CDR2 are MNHEY and SVGEGT. This CDR3 is built from 12 residues. Trimming shortened V by 8 bases and J by 3 bases, and 11 bases separated the two germline ends. In nucleotides, the CDR3 is TGTGCCAGCGCTAGCGTGTACTACGAGCAGTACTTC. Its protein product is CASASVYYEQYF.

The table lists this clonotype with a few counts. The V and J genes are TRBV6-5 and TRBJ2-3; D is perhaps TRBD2 (5 bases). The V gene's germline CDR1 is MNHEY and CDR2 SVGAGI. The CDR3 contains 12 residues. V was clipped by 4 bases and J by 7 bases, with 9 bases between them. The DNA for the CDR3 is TGTGCCAGCAGTTCAAGAGGGCATACGCAGTATTTT. This sequence encodes CASSSRGHTQYF.

The CDR3: CASSFRTTWEYSNQPQHF. CDR3 nucleotide sequence: TGTGCCAGCAGCTTCAGGACCACCTGGGAATATAGCAATCAGCCCCAGCATTTT. The V gene is TRBV7-8, the J gene TRBJ1-5; the D is unclear. CDR3 length: 18 residues. The ends were cut back, 3 bases at V and 0 bases at J, with 18 bases in the middle. Germline V gene sequence: CDR1 SGHVS, CDR2 FQNEAQ.

This clonotype showed up many times. The chain has TRBV11-3 and TRBJ2-2, with D perhaps TRBD2 (5 bases). The V and J ends lost 3 bases and 6 bases respectively, with 8 bases between them. The CDR3 runs 13 residues. Germline lookup yields CDR1 SGHNT and CDR2 YENEEA. CDR3 bases: TGTGCCAGCAGCTTCGAGGGCTCCGGGGAGCTGTTTTTT. Its protein is CASSFEGSGELFF.

J is TRBJ2-6 and V is TRBV6-5; the D gene is possibly TRBD2 (6 bases). This CDR3 region has 13 residues. Germline V CDR1 and CDR2: MNHEY, SVGAGI. Trimming removed 8 bases at V and 4 bases at J, with 9 bases between. The CDR3 sequence: CASLRDGANVLTF. For the CDR3, the DNA is TGTGCCAGCCTGCGGGACGGGGCCAACGTCCTGACTTTC.

The chain combines TRBV29-1 with TRBJ2-3; D remains ambiguous. The CDR3 covers 10 residues. V shed 6 bases and J shed 0 bases, with 1 base lying between them. The germline gives CDR1 SQVTM, CDR2 ANQGSEA. The CDR3 bases are TGCAGCGTAAGCACAGATACGCAGTATTTT. It encodes CSVSTDTQYF.

This clonotype was picked up a small number of times. The chain combines TRBV6-1 with TRBJ2-7; 9 bases are shared with TRBD2. CDR3 length: 15 residues. With 10 bases clipped from V and 0 bases from J, the junction kept 10 bases outside the gene matches. From germline, CDR1 is MNHNS and CDR2 SASEGT. CDR3 loop: CATGSIAGASYEQYF. DNA of the CDR3: TGTGCCACAGGGTCGATAGCGGGAGCCTCCTACGAGCAGTACTTC.

The chain couples TRBV7-8 to TRBJ2-7; 8 nucleotides match TRBD2. Losses at the gene ends were 1 base for V and 2 bases for J; bases not matched to a gene: 4. From germline, CDR1 is SGHVS and CDR2 FQNEAQ. The CDR3 length is 15 residues. CDR3 coding DNA: TGTGCCAGCAGCTTAGAAGCGGGGGCCACCTACGAGCAGTACTTC. Translating it yields CASSLEAGATYEQYF.

V gene TRBV2 combines with J gene TRBJ2-7; D not resolved. The CDR3 length is 11 residues. Germline V gives CDR1 SNHLY, CDR2 FYNNEI. The V gene lost 6 bases and the J gene lost 3 bases, with 6 bases spanning the gap. The CDR3: CASRRNYEQYF. As DNA, the CDR3 is TGTGCCAGCAGGAGGAACTACGAGCAGTACTTC.

A few counts support this clonotype. The chain joins TRBV5-6 to TRBJ2-1; 9 bases map to TRBD1. J gave up 4 bases and V 5 bases, and 7 bases lay outside the gene matches. The germline CDR1 and CDR2 sequences are SGHDT and YYEEEE. This CDR3 spans 15 amino acids. The CDR3 region has the DNA TGTGCCAGCAGTTATGGGACAGGGACTTACAATGAGCAGTTCTTC. Translating it yields CASSYGTGTYNEQFF.

There are a few counts of this clonotype. This chain links TRBV12-3 or TRBV12-4 with TRBJ2-7; 10 bases are a match to TRBD2. The length of the CDR3 is 15 residues. The V gene end was trimmed by 5 bases and the J gene end by 4 bases; junction bases not matched to a gene: 8. The CDR3 sequence is CASSILAGRSYEQYF. The DNA of the CDR3 is TGTGCCAGCAGTATACTAGCGGGGAGGTCATACGAGCAGTACTTC.

This clonotype was seen more than once but under ten times. The chain recombines TRBV7-8 with TRBJ2-1, with D possibly called TRBD1 or TRBD2 (6 bases each). This CDR3 spans 14 amino acids. Between the trimmed V and J ends, which lost 5 bases and 2 bases, there was a span of 10 bases. From germline, CDR1 is SGHVS and CDR2 FQNEAQ. The CDR3 nucleotides read TGTGCCAGCAGCGGGGGGACAACCTACAATGAGCAGTTCTTC. This translates into CASSGGTTYNEQFF.

This clonotype has at least ten counts. The chain joins TRBV18 to TRBJ1-1; no definite D call. CDR3 length: 12 residues. Trimming left V 8 bases short and J 1 base short, with 8 bases between. Per the germline V gene, CDR1 is KGHSH and CDR2 is LQKENI. CDR3 sequence (DNA): TGTGCCAGCAGTCCCGGGAACACTGAAGCTTTCTTT. Translated: CASSPGNTEAFF.

This clonotype was observed a few times. This rearrangement joins TRBV7-9 to TRBJ1-1; no clear D. V was shortened by 5 bases and J by 4 bases, with 17 bases between the two germline ends. CDR3 length: 15 amino acids. Per germline, CDR1 SEHNR and CDR2 FQNEAQ (reference sequence). The CDR3 loop reads CASSHRGLITTEAFF. The DNA of the CDR3 is TGTGCCAGCAGCCACCGGGGTTTGATCACCACTGAAGCTTTCTTT. Combining the CDR3 with reference TRBV7-9 and TRBJ1-1 gives the whole variable domain DTGVSQNPRHKITKRGQNVTFRCDPISEHNRLYWYRQTLGQGPEFLTYFQNEAQLEKSRLLSDRFSAERPKGSFSTLEIQRTEQGDSAMYLCASSHRGLITTEAFFGQGTRLTVV.

The CDR3 DNA follows: TGTGCCAGCAGCTTAGAGACAGGACGGGATGGCTACACCTTC. Its translation is CASSLETGRDGYTF. The V call is TRBV7-8, the J call TRBJ1-2, with D possibly TRBD1 on 6 matching bases. The V gene lost 1 base and the J gene lost 6 bases, with 12 bases spanning the gap. Germline-derived CDR1 and CDR2 are SGHVS and FQNEAQ. The CDR3 totals 14 residues.

This clonotype was picked up a small number of times. The chain is built from TRBV25-1 and TRBJ2-1; 9 nucleotides align to TRBD2. In germline, CDR1 is MGHDK, CDR2 SYGVNS. Trimming at V came to 4 bases and at J to 10 bases, leaving 8 bases not matched to a gene. The CDR3 runs 14 residues. CDR3 residues: CASSVASGTREQFF. CDR3 in DNA: TGTGCCAGCAGTGTGGCTAGCGGGACCCGAGAGCAGTTCTTC.

The V gene is TRBV19, the J gene TRBJ2-2, with TRBD2 matching 9 bases. CDR1 and CDR2 (germline): LNHDA, SQIVND (reference sequence). V dropped 3 bases and J dropped 0; count of bases not matched to a gene: 2. This CDR3 spans 16 amino acids. CDR3 loop: CASSIWTSANTGELFF. CDR3 sequence (DNA): TGTGCCAGTAGTATCTGGACTAGCGCGAACACCGGGGAGCTGTTTTTT.

This clonotype was recorded a few times. The V gene is TRBV5-1, the J gene TRBJ2-5; TRBD1 is a possible D gene (5 bases). Germline V CDR1 and CDR2: SGHRS, YFSETQ. The CDR3 contains 16 residues. The V end was cut by 1 base, the J end by 4 bases, with 17 bases between. CDR3 sequence: CASSLRRLGLGETQYF. The CDR3 DNA is TGCGCCAGCAGCTTGAGGCGGTTGGGGCTGGGAGAGACCCAGTACTTC.

J is TRBJ2-5 and V is TRBV29-1; perhaps D is TRBD1 or TRBD2 (5 bases each). V lost 1 base and J 5 bases, leaving 14 bases between the germline ends. The germline V gene has CDR1 SQVTM and CDR2 ANQGSEA. The CDR3 contains 14 residues. This CDR3 reads CSVEAVQGGETQYF. In DNA, the CDR3 is TGCAGCGTTGAAGCGGTGCAGGGCGGGGAGACCCAGTACTTC.

This chain links TRBV29-1 with TRBJ2-7; D is perhaps TRBD1 or TRBD2 (7 bases each). The CDR3 contains 14 residues. Germline V gives CDR1 SQVTM, CDR2 ANQGSEA. Trimming removed 7 bases at V and 6 bases at J, with 22 bases between. The DNA for the CDR3 is TGCAGCGCTGTGTTAGGGAGGGGGCAGGGCGAGCAGTACTTC. It specifies CSAVLGRGQGEQYF.

The chain links TRBV6-5 to TRBJ2-3; 13 positions agree with TRBD2. J lost 11 bases, V lost 5 bases, and 10 bases had no gene match. In germline, CDR1 is MNHEY, CDR2 SVGAGI. CDR3 size: 15 residues. CDR3: CASSVTSGRPDWQYF. Written as DNA, the CDR3 is TGTGCCAGCAGTGTGACTAGCGGGAGGCCCGACTGGCAGTATTTT.